This entry lists 14 T cell receptor beta chains sequenced from one sample in a study of blood T cell repertoires in COVID-19. Only in-frame clones appear in the TCRdb table, and some are missing; sequencing was by immunoSEQ multiplex PCR. The data show over 55,000 clones, approximately 88% seen once. What was sequenced was peripheral blood. The origin of the receptors is a woman over 75 with acute or convalescent COVID-19.

This clone was seen only once. This chain uses TRBV20-1 with TRBJ1-2; TRBD1 aligns across 7 bases. Germline assignment: CDR1 DFQATT and CDR2 SNEGSKA (reference sequence). V lost 7 bases to trimming and J lost 6 bases; unmatched junction nucleotides: 2. The CDR3 covers 10 residues. The CDR3 nucleotides read TGCAGTGATCAGGGGGATGGCTACACCTTC. This encodes CSDQGDGYTF.

This clone was observed a few times. This chain connects TRBV6-5 to TRBJ1-2; D gene ambiguous. The V end was cut by 2 bases, the J end by 5 bases, with 9 bases between. The CDR3 consists of 13 residues. The germline V gene has CDR1 MNHEY and CDR2 SVGAGI. CDR3 loop: CASSYLRSYGYTF. CDR3 DNA: TGTGCCAGCAGTTACCTGAGAAGTTATGGCTACACCTTC.

This clone was seen a handful of times. The chain uses TRBV4-1 and TRBJ1-3; D call uncertain. V lost 1 base to trimming and J lost 4 bases, with 5 bases between them. This CDR3 is 13 amino acids long. Germline loops: CDR1 MGHRA, CDR2 YSYEKL. CDR3 amino acids: CASSQVRGNTIYF. CDR3 nucleotide sequence: TGCGCCAGCAGCCAAGTCAGGGGAAACACCATATATTTT.

There are a few counts of this clone. V usage is TRBV28 and J usage is TRBJ1-5; D gene ambiguous. The CDR3 has 13 residues. The germline V and J ends were trimmed by 3 bases and 7 bases, with 10 bases remaining between them. Germline-derived CDR1 and CDR2 are MDHEN and SYDVKM. The CDR3 spells CASSLRGGQPQHF. CDR3 DNA: TGTGCCAGCAGTTTGAGAGGAGGCCAGCCCCAGCATTTT.

The chain combines TRBV29-1 with TRBJ2-5; 10 nucleotides line up with TRBD1. Germline V gene data show CDR1 as SQVTM and CDR2 as ANQGSEA. Germline trimming cut 5 bases from V and 5 bases from J; bases unmatched to any gene: 5. CDR3 size: 13 residues. As DNA, the CDR3 is TGCAGCGTTCCGACAGGGGGCACGGAGACCCAGTACTTC. Translation: CSVPTGGTETQYF.

J is TRBJ2-5 and V is TRBV5-8; possible D gene TRBD1, 5 bases. The CDR3 contains 16 residues. V lost 1 base and J lost 3, with 16 bases in between. Germline CDR1 is SGHTS and CDR2 is YDEGEE. The CDR3 DNA sequence: TGTGCCAGCAGCTTGAATGGGGCCGGCCTAAAAGAGACCCAGTACTTC. Translated: CASSLNGAGLKETQYF.

The rearrangement joins TRBV5-1 to TRBJ1-4; TRBD1 might be the D (6 bases). The CDR3 has 17 amino acids. Germline V gene data show CDR1 as SGHRS and CDR2 as YFSETQ. Trimming stripped 3 bases from V and 2 bases from J, with 17 bases between. The CDR3 protein is CASSSGTLFFTNEKLFF. The CDR3 DNA follows: TGCGCCAGCAGCTCGGGGACACTTTTTTTCACTAATGAAAAACTGTTTTTT.

The chain employs TRBV2 and TRBJ1-5, with no clear D. The V gene lost 3 bases and the J gene lost 2 bases, with 11 bases spanning the gap. Germline V gene data show CDR1 as SNHLY and CDR2 as FYNNEI. The CDR3 covers 15 residues. This CDR3 reads CASSDLDERNQPQHF. As DNA, the CDR3 is TGTGCCAGCAGTGACCTAGACGAACGCAATCAGCCCCAGCATTTT.

This clone was detected only once. The gene calls are TRBV27 and TRBJ1-2; 9 bases fit TRBD1. CDR1 is MNHEY and CDR2 is SMNVEV in the germline V gene (reference sequence). The CDR3 is 14 amino acids. Trimming at V came to 7 bases and at J to 9 bases, leaving 12 bases not matched to a gene. The CDR3 DNA reads TGTGCCAGCAAAGGACCGGGACAGGGATCCAGCTACACCTTC. Translation: CASKGPGQGSSYTF.

V is TRBV5-1 and J is TRBJ2-1, with unresolved D. Germline V gene lookup returns CDR1 SGHRS and CDR2 YFSETQ. The V gene lost 0 bases and the J gene lost 1 base, with 8 bases spanning the gap. The CDR3 extends over 15 amino acids. The CDR3 sequence: CASSLDFTSYNEQFF. CDR3 nucleotide sequence: TGCGCCAGCAGCTTGGACTTTACTTCCTACAATGAGCAGTTCTTC.

The rearrangement links TRBV6-5 to TRBJ1-5; TRBD1 is a possible D gene (6 bases). V was pared by 6 bases and J by 5 bases, with 17 bases between. This CDR3 has 15 residues. Germline lookup yields CDR1 MNHEY and CDR2 SVGAGI. Here the CDR3 DNA reads TGTGCCAGCAGGTTTCAAGGACAGTCAGATCAGCCCCAGCATTTT. Translating it yields CASRFQGQSDQPQHF.

The V call is TRBV3-1 (or the pseudogene TRBV3-2), the J call TRBJ2-5; 11 bases align to TRBD2. CDR3 length equals 18 residues. Germline values: CDR1 LGHDT, CDR2 YNNKEL (reference sequence). V trimming: 4 bases; J trimming: 5 bases; junction bases outside the gene matches: 15. CDR3 nucleotide sequence: TGTGCCAGCAGCCCGCTAGCGGGGGGCGGGAGCGGGAAGGAGACCCAGTACTTC. This encodes CASSPLAGGGSGKETQYF.

The V call is TRBV19, the J call TRBJ2-1, with a possible D match to TRBD2 (6 bases). Germline lookup yields CDR1 LNHDA and CDR2 SQIVND (reference sequence). This CDR3 is built from 12 residues. Trimming took 2 bases from V and 10 from J, leaving 9 bases between them. The chain's CDR3 is CASSIRGSEQFF. CDR3 coding DNA: TGTGCCAGTAGTATACGGGGGAGCGAGCAGTTCTTC. Supplemented by reference TRBV19 and TRBJ2-1, the full variable domain reads DGGITQSPKYLFRKEGQNVTLSCEQNLNHDAMYWYRQDPGQGLRLIYYSQIVNDFQKGDIAEGYSVSREKKESFPLTVTSAQKNPTAFYLCASSIRGSEQFFGPGTRLTVL.

This chain joins TRBV10-2 and TRBJ2-3; TRBD2 matches 7 bases. After removal of 6 bases from V and 2 bases from J, the junction contained 8 bases not matched to a gene. CDR1 WSHSY and CDR2 SAAADI come from the germline V gene. This CDR3 comprises 15 residues. The CDR3 coding sequence is TGCGCCAGCAGCGCAGCGGGGAGCCTCACAGATACGCAGTATTTT. It specifies CASSAAGSLTDTQYF.